A single sample gave rise to the 17 T cell receptor beta chains below, sequenced in a study of early T cells in non-severe SARS-CoV-2 infection. TCRdb re-analysed the 5' RACE reads in MiXCR, keeping a single row per CDR3 protein. The top ten hold about 3% of the sample, which has over 50,000 distinct CDR3 sequences, 10% to 15% seen once. Sequenced material: whole blood. The origin of the receptors is an adult who was a healthcare worker with PCR-confirmed SARS-CoV-2 infection or an uninfected control (not recorded which).

This clonotype was counted at least ten times. The chain couples TRBV20-1 to TRBJ2-3; perhaps TRBD2 as D (6 bases). The germline V and J ends were trimmed by 1 base and 6 bases, with 11 bases remaining between them. From germline, CDR1 is DFQATT and CDR2 SNEGSKA (reference sequence). The CDR3 extends over 13 amino acids. CDR3 sequence: CSARAPAGDTQYF. CDR3 DNA: TGCAGTGCTAGAGCCCCCGCGGGGGATACGCAGTATTTT.

There are many counts of this clonotype. CDR3 in DNA: TGTGCCAGCAGCTTCGGCAGCACAGATACGCAGTATTTT. Its protein is CASSFGSTDTQYF. The V gene is TRBV7-9, the J gene TRBJ2-3; D gene uncertain. Deletions cut 3 bases from V and 0 bases from J, with 4 bases between. Germline values: CDR1 SEHNR, CDR2 FQNEAQ (reference sequence). The CDR3 loop spans 13 amino acids.

This clonotype has ten or more counts. This sequence joins TRBV5-4 and TRBJ2-4; D not resolved. The V and J ends lost 3 bases and 0 bases respectively, with 13 bases between them. This CDR3 has 16 residues. CDR1 SGHNT and CDR2 YYREEE come from the germline V gene (reference sequence). The CDR3 protein is CASSSAYGSAKNIQYF. In DNA form, the CDR3 reads TGTGCCAGCAGCTCCGCGTACGGGTCAGCCAAAAACATTCAGTACTTC.

This clonotype was seen at least ten times. V is TRBV19 and J is TRBJ1-5; D is perhaps TRBD1 (5 bases). The germline V and J ends were trimmed by 3 bases and 7 bases, with 16 bases remaining between them. The CDR3 extends over 15 amino acids. Germline V CDR1 and CDR2: LNHDA, SQIVND (reference sequence). CDR3 bases: TGTGCCAGTAGTATGCAGGAGGGGCTCAGGCAGCCCCAGCATTTT. Protein sequence: CASSMQEGLRQPQHF.

This clonotype was observed at least ten times. The V call is TRBV5-1, the J call TRBJ2-2, with D perhaps TRBD2 (6 bases). V lost 0 bases and J 3 bases, leaving 12 bases between the germline ends. Per the germline V gene, CDR1 is SGHRS and CDR2 is YFSETQ. The CDR3 has 16 amino acids. Here the CDR3 DNA reads TGCGCCAGCAGCTTGGCCGGGCGGGGCGACACCGGGGAGCTGTTTTTT. Encoded protein: CASSLAGRGDTGELFF. Full variable domain (missing parts from reference TRBV5-1 and TRBJ2-2): KAGVTQTPRYLIKTRGQQVTLSCSPISGHRSVSWYQQTPGQGLQFLFEYFSETQRNKGNFPGRFSGRQFSNSRSEMNVSTLELGDSALYLCASSLAGRGDTGELFFGEGSRLTVL.

The rearrangement links TRBV12-5 to TRBJ2-1; no firm D call. The germline CDR1 and CDR2 sequences are LGHNT and FRNRAP. The V end lost 1 base, the J end lost 8 bases, and 3 bases lay between the germline ends. The CDR3 consists of 11 residues. The CDR3: CASGLGYEQFF. CDR3 DNA: TGTGCTAGTGGTTTGGGGTATGAGCAGTTCTTC.

This clonotype was detected ten times or more. The chain carries TRBV28 and TRBJ2-1; TRBD2 matches at 10 bases. This CDR3 comprises 16 residues. CDR1 and CDR2 (germline): MDHEN, SYDVKM. The ends lost 5 bases at V and 8 bases at J; junction bases unmatched: 12. As DNA, the CDR3 is TGTGCCAGCAGTGTGAGACTAGCGGGTCCCAGGGATGAGCAGTTCTTC. Protein: CASSVRLAGPRDEQFF.

There are a few counts of this clonotype. This CDR3 reads CASSDRGGTSGRGDTQYF. CDR3 nucleotides: TGTGCCAGCAGTGATCGGGGAGGGACTAGCGGGAGAGGTGATACGCAGTATTTT. The chain recombines TRBV25-1 with TRBJ2-3; 14 bases match TRBD2. CDR1 MGHDK and CDR2 SYGVNS come from the germline V gene. This CDR3 is 18 amino acids long. V was pared by 3 bases and J by 6 bases, with 11 bases of the junction left unmatched.

This clonotype occurred many times. V and J are TRBV20-1 and TRBJ2-3; D not resolved. CDR3 length: 13 amino acids. V was cut by 5 bases and J by 0 bases, with 9 bases left in between. From germline, CDR1 is DFQATT and CDR2 SNEGSKA (reference sequence). CDR3 coding DNA: TGCAGTGCTCCGCTTTGGAGCACAGATACGCAGTATTTT. This sequence encodes CSAPLWSTDTQYF.

The table lists this clonotype with many counts. The chain links TRBV2 to TRBJ2-7, with D perhaps matching TRBD1 (5 bases). The length of the CDR3 is 14 residues. From germline, CDR1 is SNHLY and CDR2 FYNNEI. Trimming removed 6 bases at V and 5 bases at J, with 17 bases between. The CDR3 DNA reads as TGTGCCAGCAGGTTGCCGACAGATAACCACGAGCAGTACTTC. This translates into CASRLPTDNHEQYF.

The chain has TRBV7-2 and TRBJ2-6, with 12 nucleotides matching TRBD1. V lost 5 bases to trimming and J lost 3 bases; unmatched junction nucleotides: 11. CDR3 length: 19 residues. The V gene's germline CDR1 is SGHTA and CDR2 FQGNSA. DNA for the CDR3: TGTGCCAGCAGCGGGAAATTCGGGACAGGGGGCAATGGGGCCAACGTCCTGACTTTC. The encoded protein is CASSGKFGTGGNGANVLTF.

CDR3 amino acids: CASSLASVRGLSPLHF. DNA of the CDR3: TGTGCCAGCAGCTTGGCGAGCGTCAGGGGACTTTCACCCCTCCACTTT. The chain combines TRBV5-8 with TRBJ1-6, with D maybe TRBD1 (6 bases). The germline V gene has CDR1 SGHTS and CDR2 YDEGEE. The ends were cut back, 0 bases at V and 9 bases at J, with 16 bases in the middle. The CDR3 runs 16 residues.

At least ten counts were recorded for this clonotype. The chain employs TRBV6-1 and TRBJ1-5; 9 positions agree with TRBD1. V lost 6 bases, J lost 6 bases, and 9 bases stayed unmatched. CDR1 MNHNS and CDR2 SASEGT come from the germline V gene. This CDR3 has 15 amino acids. The CDR3 DNA follows: TGTGCCAGCAGCTCCACAGGGGGCAGGCGTCAGCCCCAGCATTTT. It encodes CASSSTGGRRQPQHF.

The J gene is TRBJ1-5, the V gene TRBV27; TRBD1 matches 9 bases. Germline-derived CDR1 and CDR2 are MNHEY and SMNVEV (reference sequence). The V gene end was trimmed by 4 bases and the J gene end by 5 bases; junction bases not matched to a gene: 3. This CDR3 comprises 14 residues. CDR3 protein: CASSSYRGHQPQHF. The CDR3 DNA reads TGTGCCAGCAGTTCCTACAGGGGGCATCAGCCCCAGCATTTT.

This clonotype was detected only once. V is TRBV27 and J is TRBJ2-1, with D uncertain. Trimming left V 2 bases short and J 5 bases short, with 10 bases between. The CDR3 is 14 residues long. Germline loops: CDR1 MNHEY, CDR2 SMNVEV (reference sequence). CDR3 nucleotides: TGTGCCAGCAGTTTACTCGAAGACCACAATGAGCAGTTCTTC. Protein: CASSLLEDHNEQFF.

This clonotype was detected only a few times. J is TRBJ2-3 and V is TRBV7-9; 10 bases align to TRBD2. Losses at the gene ends were 5 bases for V and 2 bases for J; bases not matched to a gene: 7. Germline assignment: CDR1 SEHNR and CDR2 FQNEAQ (reference sequence). The CDR3 covers 16 residues. CDR3 DNA sequence: TGTGCCAGCAGCACATGGACTAGCGGCAACACAGATACGCAGTATTTT. Encoded protein: CASSTWTSGNTDTQYF.

This clonotype was detected only a few times. This chain links TRBV20-1 with TRBJ2-3; weak D call: TRBD2 (6 bases). The CDR3 consists of 11 residues. Germline-derived CDR1 and CDR2 are DFQATT and SNEGSKA (reference sequence). DNA of the CDR3: TGCAGCGGAGGGCCGGCAGATACGCAGTATTTT. This gives the protein CSGGPADTQYF.